This T cell receptor beta chain was captured by sequencing in a study of tumor-infiltrating lymphocytes in primary liver carcinoma. This clonotype appeared a single time. With a much larger clone just one base away, this may be a read error. The source material, roughly 18-32 mg of unsorted bulk tissue, was used to co-extract RNA and DNA. From around 0.5 ug total RNA, TCR beta cDNA was generated with a primer in the constant region. What produced the TCR beta libraries was three nested multiplex PCR rounds using slightly modified ARM-PCR. Both of the initial two PCR rounds ran for nine to eleven cycles and employed TRBV1-TRBV30 forward primers alongside a C-beta reverse primer. TCRdb fed the multiplex PCR reads into MiXCR, producing one record per CDR3 protein. The sample lists 150,000 to 200,000 distinct CDR3 sequences, 85% occurring once. This CDR3 has 13 residues. Germline V gene sequence: CDR1 DFQATT, CDR2 SNEGSKA (reference sequence).

This chain uses TRBV20-1 with TRBJ1-6, with D possibly matching TRBD1 (6 bases). Sequenced: tumor tissue from primary liver carcinoma. The sequence was obtained from a middle-aged man with primary liver carcinoma and hepatitis B virus infection. The CDR3, as DNA: TGCAGTGCCGGCGCGGGACATAATACACCCCTCCACTTT. Residues: CSAGAGHNTPLHF.